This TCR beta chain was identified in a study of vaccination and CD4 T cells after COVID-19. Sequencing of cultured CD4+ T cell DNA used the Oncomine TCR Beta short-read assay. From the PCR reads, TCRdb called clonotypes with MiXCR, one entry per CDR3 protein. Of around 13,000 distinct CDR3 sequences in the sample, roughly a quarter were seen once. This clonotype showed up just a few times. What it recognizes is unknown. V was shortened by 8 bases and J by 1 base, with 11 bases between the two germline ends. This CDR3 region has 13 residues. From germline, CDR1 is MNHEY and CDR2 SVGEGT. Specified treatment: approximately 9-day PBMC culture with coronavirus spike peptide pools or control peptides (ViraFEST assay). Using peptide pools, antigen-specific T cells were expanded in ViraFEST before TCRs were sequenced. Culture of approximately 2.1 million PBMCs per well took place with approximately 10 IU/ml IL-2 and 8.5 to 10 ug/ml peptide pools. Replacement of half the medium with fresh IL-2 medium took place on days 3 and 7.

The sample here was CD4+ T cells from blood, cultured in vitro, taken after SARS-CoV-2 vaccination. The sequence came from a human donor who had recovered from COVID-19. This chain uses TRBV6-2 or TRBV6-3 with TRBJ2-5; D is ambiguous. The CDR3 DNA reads TGTGCCAGCGTCGGCGGAGCCCAAGAGACCCAGTACTTC. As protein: CASVGGAQETQYF.